This T cell receptor (beta chain) was documented in a study of monozygotic twins with inflammatory bowel disease. TCRdb reprocessed the 5' RACE reads, with one entry per CDR3 protein and no DNA. The sample totals some 400,000 distinct CDR3 sequences. This CDR3 has 13 amino acids. Germline V CDR1 and CDR2: SGHRS, YFSETQ. Sequenced sample: blood. This receptor was obtained from a human donor with ulcerative colitis or Crohn's disease, or a healthy co-twin of an affected twin (not recorded which). The chain carries TRBV5-1 and TRBJ1-1; the TCRdb call, TRBD1, lacks DNA for checking. The CDR3 spells CASSPDGGGEAFF.